The rows below give T cell receptor beta chains drawn from one sample of a study of early T cells in non-severe SARS-CoV-2 infection. TCRdb re-derived calls from the 5' RACE reads in MiXCR, one entry per CDR3 protein. The table records more than 70,000 distinct CDR3 sequences, around an eighth of them present only once. Sequencing input: whole blood. The receptors derive from an adult who was a healthcare worker with PCR-confirmed SARS-CoV-2 infection or an uninfected control (not recorded which). Each CDR3 is given with its conserved first and last residue.

TRBJ2-1 | 14 | TRBV12-3/TRBV12-4 | CASTRLSSYNEQFF
TRBJ2-5 | 14 | TRBV12-3/TRBV12-4 | CASSSNGGKETQYF
TRBJ2-7 | 14 | TRBV12-3/TRBV12-4 | CASSLWGRGYEQYF
TRBJ2-3 | 15 | TRBV5-4 | CASSAPRDYPYTQYF
TRBJ2-7 | 14 | TRBV6-2/TRBV6-3 | CASNPSGGSYEQYF
TRBJ2-3 | 16 | TRBV5-1 | CASSLYGEVGTDTQYF
TRBJ1-1 | 13 | TRBV7-9 | CASRRQGGTEAFF
TRBJ1-3 | 15 | TRBV2 | CASSDRGASRYTIYF
TRBJ2-4 | 17 | TRBV15 | CATSIKLTSGPKNIQYF
TRBJ2-1 | 17 | TRBV29-1 | CSVPGLAGGRGYNEQFF
TRBJ1-1 | 14 | TRBV11-2 | CASSSYRGNTEAFF
TRBJ2-3 | 14 | TRBV6-5 | CASRIAGPQNTQYF
TRBJ2-3 | 15 | TRBV18 | CASSPGSGPTDTQYF
TRBJ2-7 | 15 | TRBV12-3/TRBV12-4 | CASSFVLAGGNEQYF
TRBJ2-2 | 14 | TRBV6-2/TRBV6-3 | CASSGLAGTGELFF
TRBJ2-5 | 15 | TRBV9 | CASSVEGTQRETQYF
TRBJ2-5 | 16 | TRBV4-3 | CASSQGQGATQETQYF
TRBJ1-4 | 13 | TRBV18 | CASSRGVYEKLFF
TRBJ2-7 | 16 | TRBV4-1 | CASSQDNVQGTYEQYF
TRBJ2-1 | 16 | TRBV3-1 | CASSQVHGGPYNEQFF
TRBJ2-3 | 14 | TRBV7-2 | CASSLELAADTQYF
TRBJ1-2 | 15 | TRBV7-2 | CASSPPFGQGDGYTF
TRBJ2-3 | 16 | TRBV6-4 | CASSPKEGLLTDTQYF
TRBJ2-1 | 13 | TRBV7-9 | CASSRGVGNEQFF
TRBJ2-3 | 16 | TRBV5-4 | CASSWGGLDRSDTQYF
TRBJ2-5 | 11 | TRBV12-3/TRBV12-4 | CASSSQETQYF
TRBJ2-1 | 14 | TRBV7-8 | CASSLVGLAYEQFF
TRBJ2-3 | 14 | TRBV13 | CASSLGQLTDTQYF
TRBJ2-3 | 14 | TRBV5-1 | CASSSGTGGDTQYF
TRBJ2-7 | 15 | TRBV20-1 | CSASTLLGQIYEQYF
TRBJ2-3 | 15 | TRBV7-2 | CASSLRQGQVDTQYF
TRBJ2-1 | 15 | TRBV2 | CASTLSGGMYNEQFF
TRBJ2-1 | 14 | TRBV6-6 | CASTGLPSYNEQFF
TRBJ1-5 | 18 | TRBV12-3/TRBV12-4 | CASSLGQGARRSNQPQHF
TRBJ1-5 | 14 | TRBV5-4 | CASSLSGSNQPQHF
TRBJ1-4 | 15 | TRBV20-1 | CSARDLIATNEKLFF
TRBJ1-5 | 15 | TRBV7-2 | CASSLIGGPDQPQHF
TRBJ1-4 | 14 | TRBV5-6 | CASRRQGADEKLFF
TRBJ2-7 | 15 | TRBV7-2 | CASSPGGFLGYEQYF
TRBJ1-5 | 14 | TRBV6-6 | CASSYGQGNQPQHF
TRBJ2-3 | 16 | TRBV19 | CASSIGLAGDTDTQYF
TRBJ1-5 | 14 | TRBV19 | CASSTMYSNQPQHF
TRBJ2-7 | 11 | TRBV10-3 | CAIMTAGEQYF
TRBJ1-6 | 15 | TRBV2 | CASRTGGYLTSPLHF
TRBJ1-2 | 14 | TRBV12-2 | CASLRQGGNYGYTF
TRBJ1-2 | 14 | TRBV3-1 | CASSQLTGRDGYTF
TRBJ2-3 | 13 | TRBV23-1 | CATVGQLTDTQYF
TRBJ1-6 | 15 | TRBV7-9 | CASSFDGDGPPPLHF
TRBJ1-1 | 14 | TRBV5-1 | CASSLEGAHTEAFF
TRBJ2-2 | 15 | TRBV20-1 | CSALGPTPPTGELFF
TRBJ2-5 | 18 | TRBV6-5 | CASSYSHPQGWGLQTQYF
TRBJ2-1 | 12 | TRBV6-2/TRBV6-3 | CASSLTDNEQFF
TRBJ2-7 | 15 | TRBV12-3/TRBV12-4 | CASSLGLAGAYEQYF
TRBJ2-5 | 16 | TRBV7-7 | CASSLFSAGGGETQYF
TRBJ2-7 | 15 | TRBV7-8 | CASSHIAGGYYEQYF
TRBJ2-7 | 14 | TRBV6-2/TRBV6-3 | CASSYSAGGYEQYF
TRBJ1-1 | 16 | TRBV24-1 | CATSEAGDGSNTEAFF
TRBJ2-5 | 14 | TRBV10-3 | CAISESTDTETQYF
TRBJ1-3 | 15 | TRBV18 | CASSPPRQGPLTIYF
TRBJ1-4 | 18 | TRBV7-6 | CASSPDRGYGTTNVKLFF